A single sample gave rise to the 3 T cell receptor beta chains below, sequenced in a study of OX40 agonist ivuxolimab in advanced cancers. This table comes from immunoSEQ multiplex PCR, and its TCRdb copy is limited to in-frame clones, with some not included. This table has around 70,000 clones, roughly 87% appearing once. The sequencing here drew on CD4+ or CD8+ T cells sorted from blood, taken in a trial of the OX40 agonist ivuxolimab. The receptor source for this set is an adult with an advanced solid tumor such as melanoma, head and neck, liver or kidney cancer.

The V and J genes are TRBV18 and TRBJ2-7, with 11 positions matching TRBD2. J lost 3 bases, V lost 3 bases, and 10 bases had no gene match. There are 17 residues in the CDR3. Germline V lookup: CDR1 KGHSH, CDR2 LQKENI. Here the CDR3 reads CASSPRVAGGPGYEQYF. CDR3 DNA sequence: TGTGCCAGCTCACCGAGGGTAGCGGGAGGGCCTGGCTACGAGCAGTACTTC.

This clone was detected a few times. The chain uses TRBV7-8 and TRBJ1-2; 8 positions agree with TRBD1. CDR1 SGHVS and CDR2 FQNEAQ come from the germline V gene. The junction had 4 bases not matched to a gene; V was cut back by 3 bases and J by 4 bases. The CDR3 runs 14 residues. The CDR3 DNA reads TGTGCCAGCAGCTTCGGGGACAGGAGCTATGGCTACACCTTC. Protein product: CASSFGDRSYGYTF.

This chain uses TRBV21-1 with TRBJ2-7. TRBV21-1 is a pseudogene. The CDR3 contains 16 residues. For the CDR3, the DNA is TGTGCCAGCAGCAAAGGAGGAGGGGGACCGCTCTACGAGCAGTACTTC. The encoded protein is CASSKGGGGPLYEQYF.